This T cell receptor beta chain was identified in a study of beta chain features in type 1 diabetes listed by TCRdb under 2018. For the wider study: Mean age, gender distribution, total cell number and subset yield did not differ between patients and healthy donors. A total of roughly 110 million sorted cells were examined across all samples, and the number of cells per subset was strongly correlated with RNA yield. In the study, recently diagnosed type 1 diabetes patients and matched healthy donors were compared on the TCRB repertoires of their sorted circulating CD4+ T cell subsets. Regulatory and stem cell-like memory subsets were obtained from only 8 patients and roughly eight healthy donors, while naive and central memory subsets were obtained from all 28 donors. The research as a whole found: Naive, central memory and regulatory TCRB repertoires appeared to be more similar among patients than among healthy donors. PCR may preferentially amplify shorter templates, but because patient and control samples were amplified and corrected together, any resulting skew would affect both groups equally. In all four CD4+ subsets, TCRB CDR3 length was moderately but significantly shorter in type 1 diabetes patients. Patients with type 1 diabetes made fewer insertions and deleted more nucleotides at VDJ recombination sites, implying thymic rearrangement abnormalities. Only small numbers of individuals were included in the HLA sub-analyses, which left unresolved whether HLA type had any influence on TCRB rearrangement. Because cDNA rather than genomic DNA was sequenced, highly expressing activated cells could have been over-represented, although no difference in activation and CD3 levels was found between groups.

Concerning this clone: Its target antigen remains unknown. No per-base quality is available; no much larger clone lies one base away.

Each donor gave one peripheral blood draw, averaging approximately 110 mL, which was collected into heparinised tubes. Naive, central memory, regulatory and stem cell-like memory CD4+ T cells were sorted on a BD FACSAria II using a panel including CD45RO, CCR7, CD25, CD127, CD95 and CD27. All sorted populations exceeded 98% purity. PBMCs were separated immediately by Lymphoprep density gradient centrifugation and were stained directly, without being cultured. To minimize batch effects, samples were stained and sorted in pairs, one healthy donor with one patient per experiment. The germline V end is reduced by 0 bases and the J end by 0 bases; junction bases left unmatched: 11. The CDR3 measures 18 amino acids from cysteine to phenylalanine. The retained sequence is limited to the CDR3, 54 bases, with the frame set at the first base. Per the germline V gene (reference sequence), MNHEY is the CDR1 and SMNVEV is the CDR2.

All of the isolated RNA was reverse transcribed with the High Capacity cDNA Reverse Transcription Kit, so expressed TCRB transcripts were sequenced. Deep immunoSEQ sequencing was performed on naive, central memory and regulatory T cell samples, with an average of roughly 3.3 million total reads per sample. Sorted cells were lysed in RLT buffer and RNA was extracted with DNase-treated RNeasy Micro or Mini kits, depending on cell number. Each cell subset was processed on its own to prevent cross-contamination, while patient and healthy donor samples were processed together. TCRB sequences were amplified from cDNA with the immunoSEQ multiplex PCR, producing 87-bp fragments spanning the CDR3 region. Amplicons were sequenced on the Illumina HiSeq platform. On the authors' methods: Synthetic template baselines were used to correct PCR bias computationally, reads within Hamming distance 2 were collapsed together, and singletons that could not be merged were discarded. By aligning reads against IMGT, V, D and J genes, CDR3 length, and insertions or deletions at six rearrangement sites were assigned. Clonotype counts were normalized to sorted cell number within each subset before computing true diversity and Gini coefficients with the tcR R package. Repertoire sharing was quantified using the overlap coefficient calculated on TCRB nucleotide sequences. As a proxy for the pre-selection repertoire, out-of-frame TCRB sequences from naive cells were analyzed. Here the immuneACCESS table is served through TCRdb, limited to in-frame sequences with V and J called. Missing clones are a known gap in these copies; in checked studies unresolved V genes cover under half, and the rest lacks a known reason. Clonal size and the V and J genes are those of that table, whereas D and trimming came from the DNA. The sample data list around 250,000 clones, and 14% of these were observed just once. Of the sample, about 0.02% is held by the ten largest clones.

Sequenced sample: naive CD4+ T cells from blood. The cell subset or site label for this specimen denotes: true naive CD4+ T cells. Recombination joined TRBV27 with TRBJ2-7; 7 of the junction bases match TRBD1. This TCR was sampled from a man aged 30 to 45 with type 1 diabetes. The CDR3 region: CASSLSSVGQYISYEQYF. In nucleotides, the sequence is TGTGCCAGCAGTTTATCATCCGTGGGACAGTACATCTCCTACGAGCAGTACTTC.